These T cell receptor beta chains were read from a single sample in a study of blood T cells in healthy people across ages. TCRdb analysed the 5' RACE reads with MiXCR anew, one entry per CDR3 protein. The sample contains 1.5 million to 1.8 million distinct CDR3 sequences, about 45% of which appear only once. The specimen sequenced was blood. These receptors were collected from a woman aged 18-35 years in good health. Each CDR3 is given with its conserved first and last residue. D genes are given only for firm matches. Clone size is not always given. Where it is, it says once, few, many or a class for expanded clones.

NA	TRBJ2-7	TRBV20-1	TRBD1	13	CSASGQGDYEQYF	TGCAGTGCTAGCGGACAGGGCGACTACGAGCAGTACTTC
once	TRBJ2-7	TRBV20-1	NA	14	CSARARQGAETQCF	TGCAGTGCTAGAGCCCGCCAGGGTGCGGAGACCCAGTGCTTC
few	TRBJ2-7	TRBV7-9	TRBD2	13	CASSPKTSSEQYF	TGTGCCAGCAGCCCTAAGACTAGCTCCGAGCAGTACTTC
few	TRBJ1-2	TRBV29-1	NA	14	CSVEPRYGGAGYTF	TGCAGCGTTGAACCCCGGTACGGAGGAGCCGGCTACACCTTC
few	TRBJ1-4	TRBV4-3	NA	15	CASSQDVGLREKLFF	TGCGCCAGCAGCCAAGATGTGGGACTTCGGGAAAAACTGTTTTTT
few	TRBJ1-2	TRBV29-1	NA	17	CSVGGPRQAHALGGYTF	TGCAGCGTTGGGGGCCCCCGACAGGCCCATGCGCTAGGAGGCTACACCTTC
few	TRBJ2-3	TRBV7-3	NA	15	CASSVRGGIADTQYF	TGTGCCAGCAGCGTAAGGGGGGGCATCGCAGATACGCAGTATTTT
many	TRBJ1-2	TRBV10-3	NA	12	CAISESSYGYTF	TGTGCCATCAGTGAGTCGTCTTATGGCTACACCTTC
few	TRBJ2-7	TRBV27	NA	11	CASSFFGEQYF	TGTGCCAGCAGTTTTTTTGGTGAGCAGTACTTC
NA	TRBJ2-1	TRBV29-1	TRBD1	18	CSVAGQGQYKGDYNEQFF	TGCAGCGTTGCCGGACAGGGGCAGTATAAGGGGGACTACAATGAGCAGTTCTTC
NA	TRBJ2-6	TRBV7-3	NA	15	CTSSQQGPGANVLTF	TGTACCAGCAGCCAACAGGGTCCTGGGGCCAACGTCCTGACTTTC
once	TRBJ2-5	TRBV28	NA	14	CASSYDRPQETQYF	TGTGCCAGCAGCTATGACAGGCCCCAAGAGACCCAGTACTTC
few	TRBJ2-5	TRBV7-9	NA	16	CASSLGAGDRKETQYF	TGTGCCAGCAGCTTAGGTGCAGGGGACCGAAAGGAGACCCAGTACTTC
NA	TRBJ2-1	TRBV6-2/TRBV6-3	NA	15	CASLGWGSSYNEQFF	TGTGCCAGCCTCGGGTGGGGAAGCTCCTACAATGAGCAGTTCTTC
many	TRBJ2-1	TRBV3-1	NA	13	CASSPTLFRGEFF	TGTGCCAGCAGTCCAACCCTTTTCCGGGGAGAGTTCTTC
NA	TRBJ2-7	TRBV27	NA	14	CASRHTLSYNEQYF	TGTGCCAGCAGACACACTCTCTCCTACAATGAGCAGTACTTC
NA	TRBJ2-3	TRBV10-3	TRBD2	16	CAISERSSGTADTQYF	TGTGCCATCAGTGAGAGGTCTAGCGGGACCGCAGATACGCAGTATTTT
NA	TRBJ2-7	TRBV6-2/TRBV6-3	TRBD2	14	CASRLGGRVDEQYF	TGTGCCAGCAGACTCGGCGGGAGAGTTGACGAGCAGTACTTC
many	TRBJ2-1	TRBV20-1	NA	10	CSGVDNEQFF	TGCAGCGGGGTCGACAATGAGCAGTTCTTC
NA	TRBJ2-1	TRBV11-2	TRBD1	15	CASSFRDRGDDEQFF	TGTGCCAGCAGCTTCCGGGACAGGGGAGACGATGAGCAGTTCTTC
few	TRBJ2-1	TRBV5-1	TRBD2	15	CASTSGTSGNNEQFF	TGCGCCAGCACCAGCGGGACTAGCGGAAACAATGAGCAGTTCTTC
NA	TRBJ2-7	TRBV4-3	TRBD2	17	CASSQDPLAGGPETPYF	TGCGCCAGCAGCCAAGATCCTCTAGCGGGAGGTCCAGAGACCCCGTACTTC
NA	TRBJ2-3	TRBV12-3/TRBV12-4	NA	11	CASRGEITQYF	TGTGCCAGCAGGGGAGAGATCACGCAGTATTTT
many	TRBJ2-5	TRBV20-1	NA	12	CSARIRVGTQYF	TGCAGTGCTAGAATCCGAGTTGGGACCCAGTACTTC
NA	TRBJ1-5	TRBV6-5	TRBD1	18	CASSYGYKGGRSNQPQHF	TGTGCCAGCAGTTACGGTTATAAAGGGGGCAGGAGCAATCAGCCCCAGCATTTT
many	TRBJ1-6	TRBV6-6	NA	15	CASSYSIGGNSPLHF	TGTGCCAGCAGTTACTCGATTGGAGGCAATTCACCCCTCCACTTT
NA	TRBJ2-5	TRBV6-2/TRBV6-3	TRBD2	16	CASSWRLAGKVETQYF	TGTGCCAGCAGTTGGAGACTAGCGGGGAAGGTAGAGACCCAGTACTTC
NA	TRBJ2-1	TRBV4-2	TRBD2	14	CASSGTSGINEQFF	TGTGCCAGCAGCGGAACTAGCGGGATCAATGAGCAGTTCTTC
few	TRBJ1-3	TRBV28	TRBD1	15	CASSLRGTGGNTIYF	TGTGCCAGCAGTTTACGTGGGACAGGGGGAAACACCATATATTTT
NA	TRBJ2-3	TRBV27	NA	13	CATSEGRADTQYF	TGTGCCACCTCAGAGGGACGAGCAGATACGCAGTATTTT
NA	TRBJ2-7	TRBV20-1	NA	14	CSSTRDTTLYEQYF	TGCAGTTCTACCCGGGACACGACTCTCTACGAGCAGTACTTC
NA	TRBJ2-4	TRBV12-3/TRBV12-4	NA	15	CASRSEGHPYNEQYF	TGTGCCAGCAGGTCCGAAGGTCACCCCTACAATGAGCAGTACTTC
NA	TRBJ2-2	TRBV25-1	NA	16	CASSEVTTTNTGELFF	TGTGCCAGCAGTGAGGTCACTACAACGAACACCGGGGAGCTGTTTTTT
NA	TRBJ2-1	TRBV28	NA	12	CASRTRVNEQFF	TGTGCCAGCAGGACCAGGGTGAATGAGCAGTTCTTC
NA	TRBJ2-5	TRBV7-2	NA	13	CAGSLQRGETQYF	TGTGCCGGCAGCTTGCAAAGGGGAGAGACCCAGTACTTC
NA	TRBJ2-1	TRBV29-1	NA	11	CSVRTQETQFF	TGCAGCGTTCGAACCCAAGAGACCCAGTTCTTC
NA	TRBJ2-3	TRBV14	NA	15	CASSPHAPSTDTQYF	TGTGCCAGCAGCCCTCACGCTCCTAGCACAGATACGCAGTATTTT